The clone carrying this T cell receptor (beta chain) was seen just once. This CDR3 is 12 amino acids long. Germline CDR1 and CDR2: KGHSH and LQKENI. V gave up 3 bases and J gave up 9 bases, with 9 bases separating them. The RNA input was about 0.45 to 1 ug, and it was reverse transcribed with random hexamers. In TCRdb, the immunoSEQ multiplex PCR reads were re-called with MiXCR into one record per CDR3 protein. The sample lists 150,000 to 200,000 distinct CDR3 sequences, 90% to 95% occurring once. This sample stems from a study of CD8 T cells in Susac syndrome. The TCR originated in a human donor with Susac syndrome. Material: CD4+ T cells from PBMCs. The rearrangement joins TRBV18 to TRBJ2-1; maybe TRBD1 (5 bases). CDR3 in DNA: TGTGCCAGCTCACCGGCAGGGCCTGAGCAGTTCTTC. It translates to CASSPAGPEQFF.